Listed below are T cell receptor beta chains from one sample, sequenced in a study of T cell repertoires in cytomegalovirus infection. These receptors are not linked to any known antigen. Each CDR3 protein gets one entry after TCRdb re-called the reads with MiXCR. The table has hundreds of thousands of distinct CDR3 sequences, around 29% seen once. The source material was cultured PBMCs, sampled from culture after CMV antigen stimulation. These receptor sequences come from a human donor in good health (CMV status not recorded). Some clones in this sample may be carry-over from other donors' samples. The CDR3 runs from the conserved cysteine through the conserved F or W. A D gene is named only where the DNA matches it firmly. Some rows mark clone size as missing; the rest say once, few, many or name a class of expanded clone.

CAWGTDPNEKLFF,TGTGCCTGGGGGACAGACCCTAATGAAAAACTGTTTTTT,TRBV30,TRBJ1-4,.,TRBD1
CASSSTGTGDTEAFF,TGTGCCAGCAGTTCCACCGGGACAGGGGACACTGAAGCTTTCTTT,TRBV12-3/TRBV12-4,TRBJ1-1,few,TRBD1
CASSLVAGQTHSGANVLTF,TGTGCCAGCAGCTTAGTCGCTGGACAAACCCACTCTGGGGCCAACGTCCTGACTTTC,TRBV11-2,TRBJ2-6,.,.
CASSPGNRELTDTQYF,TGTGCCAGCAGCCCCGGAAACAGGGAATTAACAGATACGCAGTATTTT,TRBV11-2,TRBJ2-3,.,.
CASSLGDRVDQPQHF,TGTGCCAGCAGCTTAGGGGACAGGGTGGATCAGCCCCAGCATTTT,TRBV7-9,TRBJ1-5,.,TRBD1
CASNQGYTEAFF,TGTGCCAGTAATCAGGGCTACACTGAAGCTTTCTTT,TRBV19,TRBJ1-1,.,.
CASSSPGEGYYEQYF,TGTGCCAGCAGCTCCCCCGGGGAGGGATACTACGAGCAGTACTTC,TRBV7-9,TRBJ2-7,few,TRBD2
CSVAPGGSGYGYTF,TGCAGCGTTGCTCCAGGGGGCTCGGGGTATGGCTACACCTTC,TRBV29-1,TRBJ1-2,few,TRBD1
CASTWGGEDFLNGYTF,TGTGCCAGCACCTGGGGGGGGGAGGATTTCCTCAATGGCTACACCTTC,TRBV7-9,TRBJ1-2,.,.
CASHNIRRGVGGNEQFF,TGTGCCAGTCACAATATCCGACGAGGAGTGGGTGGCAATGAGCAGTTCTTC,TRBV19,TRBJ2-1,few,.
CASSLTGSGNQPQHF,TGTGCCAGCAGCCTTACAGGGAGCGGCAATCAGCCCCAGCATTTT,TRBV9,TRBJ1-5,.,.
CASSLVDRARGGYTF,TGTGCCAGCAGCTTGGTAGACAGGGCCCGGGGTGGCTACACCTTC,TRBV5-4,TRBJ1-2,.,TRBD1
CASSQRIPPDTQYF,TGTGCCAGCTCACAACGGATCCCTCCAGATACGCAGTATTTT,TRBV18,TRBJ2-3,few,.
CASSFRDRGSYEQYF,TGCGCCAGCAGCTTCCGGGACAGGGGCTCCTACGAGCAGTACTTC,TRBV5-1,TRBJ2-7,few,TRBD1
CASGTDRPSTEAFF,TGTGCTAGTGGTACTGACAGGCCCTCCACTGAAGCTTTCTTT,TRBV12-5,TRBJ1-1,.,.
CSVKGLAGSTILQETQYF,TGCAGTGTCAAGGGACTAGCGGGATCAACTATCCTCCAAGAGACCCAGTACTTC,TRBV20-1,TRBJ2-5,.,TRBD2
CASSGSQDQPQHF,TGTGCCAGCAGTGGTTCCCAGGATCAGCCCCAGCATTTT,TRBV2,TRBJ1-5,.,.
CASSLSDGNYGYTF,TGTGCCAGCAGCTTATCGGACGGAAACTATGGCTACACCTTC,TRBV7-2,TRBJ1-2,many,.